This T cell receptor (beta chain) was recovered during a study of T cells in Graves' hyperthyroidism and ophthalmopathy. As to this clonotype: The antigen is undetermined.

Regarding the study as a whole: Most expanded thyroid clonotypes above 0.001 recurred in blood.

Using RNA transcripts as the source, TCR beta CDR3 regions were amplified. Primed by the HTBI set, a first-round RT-PCR was run on the TCR CDR3. From the multiplex PCR reads, TCRdb called clonotypes with MiXCR, one entry per CDR3 protein. The repertoire holds 550,000 to 800,000 distinct CDR3 sequences, with around 15% as singletons. The study enrolled patients aged 18 to 65 with newly diagnosed hyperthyroidism of under 2 months' duration. Researchers barred patients who had uncontrolled infection, other autoimmune disease, pregnancy or lactation. Germline V CDR1 and CDR2: SGHKS, YYEKEE (reference sequence). Trimming shortened V by 3 bases and J by 4 bases, and 16 bases separated the two germline ends. This CDR3 comprises 15 residues.

This chain links TRBV5-5 with TRBJ1-2; perhaps TRBD1 as D (5 bases). The receptor's source is a man between 18 and 35 years old with Graves' hyperthyroidism. Sequenced sample: blood. The chain's CDR3 is CASSWEQGPGYGYTF. The CDR3 bases are TGTGCCAGCAGCTGGGAGCAGGGCCCCGGCTATGGCTACACCTTC.